This is a list of T cell receptor beta chains from one sample in a study of T-cell memory formation after mild COVID-19. TCRdb re-called the 5' RACE reads through MiXCR, storing one row per CDR3 protein. The sample has about 340,000 distinct CDR3 sequences; approximately 15% are singletons. The specimen sequenced was PBMCs or a T cell subset sorted from them (not recorded which). The source of these receptors is a man between 18 and 29 years old who had mild COVID-19 (a few samples of this study predate the infection). Cell type and time point are not known. The CDR3 runs from the conserved cysteine through the conserved F or W. The D gene is left open where the match is weak. For some rows the clone size is stated as once, few or many, or as a class when expanded; others skip it.

d_gene: NA
v_gene: TRBV30
j_gene: TRBJ2-3
abundance: few
CDR3aa: CAWSGGNTDTQYF
CDR3nt: TGTGCCTGGAGTGGGGGAAACACAGATACGCAGTATTTT

d_gene: NA
v_gene: TRBV7-6
j_gene: TRBJ2-2
abundance: few
CDR3aa: CASSIHREDARELFF
CDR3nt: TGTGCCAGCAGCATCCACCGCGAGGACGCCCGGGAGCTGTTTTTT

d_gene: NA
v_gene: TRBV5-1
j_gene: TRBJ2-2
abundance: few
CDR3aa: CASSLGGTSRLTGELFF
CDR3nt: TGCGCCAGCAGCTTGGGAGGGACTTCGCGCCTTACCGGGGAGCTGTTTTTT

d_gene: TRBD1
v_gene: TRBV6-1
j_gene: TRBJ2-7
abundance: few
CDR3aa: CASSLPRDSYYEQYF
CDR3nt: TGTGCCAGCAGCCTTCCCCGGGACAGCTATTACGAGCAGTACTTC

d_gene: NA
v_gene: TRBV18
j_gene: TRBJ1-3
abundance: few
CDR3aa: CASSPQEGVPGNTIYF
CDR3nt: TGTGCCAGCTCACCACAGGAAGGGGTTCCAGGAAACACCATATATTTT

d_gene: TRBD2
v_gene: TRBV30
j_gene: TRBJ2-5
abundance: many
CDR3aa: CARKGGGGRTETQYF
CDR3nt: TGTGCCCGGAAGGGAGGCGGGGGGCGAACAGAGACCCAGTACTTC

d_gene: NA
v_gene: TRBV6-2/TRBV6-3
j_gene: TRBJ2-7
abundance: few
CDR3aa: CASTAGNYEQYF
CDR3nt: TGTGCCAGCACAGCGGGTAACTACGAGCAGTACTTC

d_gene: NA
v_gene: TRBV12-3/TRBV12-4
j_gene: TRBJ1-2
abundance: many
CDR3aa: CASRLSPGGYGYTF
CDR3nt: TGTGCCAGCAGATTGTCACCGGGGGGCTATGGCTACACCTTC

d_gene: TRBD2
v_gene: TRBV10-3
j_gene: TRBJ2-1
abundance: NA
CDR3aa: CAISESSSGGDEQFF
CDR3nt: TGTGCCATCAGTGAGTCGTCTAGCGGGGGGGATGAGCAGTTCTTC

d_gene: TRBD2
v_gene: TRBV3-1
j_gene: TRBJ2-5
abundance: few
CDR3aa: CASSHVGLAGEETQYF
CDR3nt: TGTGCCAGCAGCCATGTTGGACTAGCGGGGGAAGAGACCCAGTACTTC

d_gene: NA
v_gene: TRBV20-1
j_gene: TRBJ1-4
abundance: few
CDR3aa: CSAGTASNEKLFF
CDR3nt: TGCAGTGCTGGTACAGCTTCTAATGAAAAACTGTTTTTT

d_gene: NA
v_gene: TRBV9
j_gene: TRBJ1-3
abundance: NA
CDR3aa: CASSAGGSGNTIYF
CDR3nt: TGTGCCAGCAGCGCTGGGGGCTCTGGAAACACCATATATTTT

d_gene: TRBD2
v_gene: TRBV5-1
j_gene: TRBJ2-1
abundance: many
CDR3aa: CASRASGGSSYNEQFF
CDR3nt: TGCGCCAGCAGGGCCAGCGGGGGGAGCTCCTACAATGAGCAGTTCTTC

d_gene: NA
v_gene: TRBV20-1
j_gene: TRBJ1-6
abundance: few
CDR3aa: CSASSSGVGNSPLHF
CDR3nt: TGCAGTGCCTCCTCCTCCGGGGTAGGAAATTCACCCCTCCACTTT

d_gene: NA
v_gene: TRBV25-1
j_gene: TRBJ2-1
abundance: many
CDR3aa: CASSAPRGPTPGSYNEQFF
CDR3nt: TGTGCCAGCAGTGCTCCCAGGGGCCCTACCCCAGGCTCCTACAATGAGCAGTTCTTC

d_gene: TRBD2
v_gene: TRBV27
j_gene: TRBJ2-2
abundance: NA
CDR3aa: CASSQTSGGNTGELFF
CDR3nt: TGTGCCAGCAGTCAAACTAGCGGGGGAAACACCGGGGAGCTGTTTTTT

d_gene: TRBD1
v_gene: TRBV7-2
j_gene: TRBJ2-3
abundance: few
CDR3aa: CASSRQGSDTQYF
CDR3nt: TGTGCCAGCAGCCGACAGGGGTCCGATACGCAGTATTTT

d_gene: NA
v_gene: TRBV25-1
j_gene: TRBJ2-6
abundance: once
CDR3aa: CASSEIHSDSSGANVLTF
CDR3nt: TGTGCCAGCAGTGAAATTCACAGCGATAGCTCTGGGGCCAACGTCCTGACTTTC

d_gene: NA
v_gene: TRBV5-4
j_gene: TRBJ1-2
abundance: NA
CDR3aa: CASSLEVFQGYTF
CDR3nt: TGTGCCAGCAGCTTGGAAGTATTTCAGGGCTACACCTTC

d_gene: TRBD1
v_gene: TRBV7-2
j_gene: TRBJ2-7
abundance: NA
CDR3aa: CASSHRDRHYEQYF
CDR3nt: TGTGCCAGCAGCCACCGGGACAGACACTACGAGCAGTACTTC

d_gene: NA
v_gene: TRBV20-1
j_gene: TRBJ2-5
abundance: few
CDR3aa: CSARSEGRETQYF
CDR3nt: TGCAGTGCTAGGTCGGAGGGGAGGGAGACCCAGTACTTC

d_gene: NA
v_gene: TRBV6-5
j_gene: TRBJ1-2
abundance: NA
CDR3aa: CASRRGHGYTF
CDR3nt: TGTGCCAGCAGGAGGGGACATGGCTACACCTTC

d_gene: TRBD1
v_gene: TRBV4-1
j_gene: TRBJ1-3
abundance: NA
CDR3aa: CASSQLGTGDGNTIYF
CDR3nt: TGCGCCAGCAGCCAGCTGGGGACAGGGGACGGGAACACCATATATTTT